The subject of this entry is one T cell receptor (beta chain). The antigen remains unidentified. Prior autoimmune disease or systemic immunosuppression barred patients. In germline, CDR1 is SGHAT, CDR2 FQNNGV. The CDR3 runs to 16 residues. Trimming at V came to 1 base and at J to 5 bases, leaving 8 bases not matched to a gene. Method: immunoSEQ multiplex PCR; TCRdb's copy keeps in-frame clones and lacks some. The sample contains roughly 80,000 clones, around 88% of which appear only once. The data derive from a study of OX40 agonist ivuxolimab in advanced cancers. About the study: Prior anti-PD-1, anti-PD-L1 or anti-CTLA-4 therapy did not bar entry, and about 40% had some.

Study-level points and caveats: More expanded clones were found, on average, in CD8+ than in CD4+ T cells. Some nonresponders also had low normalized T-cell clonal expansion.

Specimen: CD4+ or CD8+ T cells sorted from blood, collected in a trial of the OX40 agonist ivuxolimab. The J gene is TRBJ2-5, the V gene TRBV11-2, with TRBD2 identical over 9 bases. The TCR was taken from an adult with an advanced solid tumor such as melanoma, head and neck, liver or kidney cancer. The CDR3 reads CASSLAQAGGWETQYF. DNA for the CDR3: TGTGCCAGCAGCTTAGCCCAAGCGGGGGGATGGGAGACCCAGTACTTC.